The T cell receptor beta chain described here comes from a study of blood T cell repertoires in COVID-19. As for the study in general: Italy, Spain and the United States were the sources of the convalescent and acute COVID-19 samples.

The assay was immunoSEQ multiplex PCR, and TCRdb's table has in-frame clones only and misses some. The sample holds about 130,000 clones; roughly 74% are singletons and the top ten take 5.5% to 7.5%. This clone was seen a handful of times. V trimming: 0 bases; J trimming: 0 bases; junction bases outside the gene matches: 12. CDR1 is MRHNA, CDR2 SNTAGT, per germline. The CDR3 has 20 residues. The rearrangement uses TRBV6-4 and TRBJ2-7; TRBD2 matches at 12 bases. Sequenced sample: peripheral blood. The TCR was taken from a man aged 80 or over with COVID-19, enrolled during active disease. DNA for the CDR3: TGTGCCAGCAGTGACTCCCAAAGCCCCACTAGCGGGAGGAGCTCCTACGAGCAGTACTTC. It encodes CASSDSQSPTSGRSSYEQYF.